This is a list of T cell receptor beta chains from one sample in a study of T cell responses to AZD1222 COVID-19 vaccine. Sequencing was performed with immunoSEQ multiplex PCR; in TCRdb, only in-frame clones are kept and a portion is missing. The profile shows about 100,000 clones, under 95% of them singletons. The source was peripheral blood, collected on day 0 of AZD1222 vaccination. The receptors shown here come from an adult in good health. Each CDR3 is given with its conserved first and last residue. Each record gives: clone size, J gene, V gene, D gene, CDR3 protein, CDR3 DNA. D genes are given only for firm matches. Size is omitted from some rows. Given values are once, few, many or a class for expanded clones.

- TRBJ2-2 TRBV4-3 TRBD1 CASSQDSDRVIAGELFF TGCGCCAGCAGCCAAGACTCGGACAGGGTAATCGCCGGGGAGCTGTTTTTT
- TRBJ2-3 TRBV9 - CASSPRLRTDTQYF TGTGCCAGCAGCCCGCGACTGAGAACAGATACGCAGTATTTT
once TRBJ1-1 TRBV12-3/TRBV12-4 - CASSQVTEAFF TGTGCCAGCAGTCAGGTTACTGAAGCTTTCTTT
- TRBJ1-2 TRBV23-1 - CASSQFCQRRYGYTF TGCGCCAGCAGTCAATTCTGTCAGAGACGCTATGGCTACACCTTC
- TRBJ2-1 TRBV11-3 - CASSRRANEQFF TGTGCCAGCAGCCGCCGGGCGAATGAGCAGTTCTTC
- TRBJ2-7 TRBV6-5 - CASIAERATYEQYF TGTGCCAGCATCGCGGAGAGGGCCACCTACGAGCAGTACTTC
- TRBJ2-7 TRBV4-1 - CASSQGSQASYEQYF TGCGCCAGCAGCCAAGGGAGCCAAGCCTCCTACGAGCAGTACTTC
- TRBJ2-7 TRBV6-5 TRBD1 CATLLGTGFSYEQYF TGTGCCACCCTCTTAGGGACAGGATTCTCCTACGAGCAGTACTTC
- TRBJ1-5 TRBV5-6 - CASSPGGRPGPQHF TGTGCCAGCAGCCCGGGGGGCCGGCCGGGGCCCCAGCATTTT
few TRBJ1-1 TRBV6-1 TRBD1 CASSEAPGTGGGEAFF TGTGCCAGCAGTGAAGCGCCCGGGACAGGGGGGGGTGAAGCTTTCTTT
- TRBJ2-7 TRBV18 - CASSARQSSTGTYEQYF TGTGCCAGCTCAGCAAGACAGAGTTCAACGGGTACCTACGAGCAGTACTTC
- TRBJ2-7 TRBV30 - CAWSVSYEQYF TGTGCCTGGAGTGTTTCCTACGAGCAGTACTTC
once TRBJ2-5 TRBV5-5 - CASSLAGKETQYF TGTGCCAGCAGCTTGGCGGGGAAAGAGACCCAGTACTTC
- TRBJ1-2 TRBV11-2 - CASSLDRSLVYGYTF TGTGCCAGCAGCCTCGATCGGAGTTTGGTCTATGGCTACACCTTC
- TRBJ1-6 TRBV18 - CASSPPAGANSPLHF TGTGCCAGCTCACCCCCAGCAGGGGCTAATTCACCCCTCCACTTT
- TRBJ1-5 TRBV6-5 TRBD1 CASSYGQGYQPQHF TGTGCCAGCAGTTACGGACAGGGATATCAGCCCCAGCATTTT
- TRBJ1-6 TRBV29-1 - CSVELRSPLHF TGCAGCGTTGAACTGAGGTCACCCCTCCACTTT
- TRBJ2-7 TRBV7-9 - CASSLGRQSYEQYF TGTGCCAGCAGCTTGGGTCGACAGTCTTACGAGCAGTACTTC
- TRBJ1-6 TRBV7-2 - CASSLNLQLISPLHF TGTGCCAGCAGCTTAAATCTGCAGTTGATTTCACCCCTCCACTTT
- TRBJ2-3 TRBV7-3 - CASSPSPRASTDTQYF TGTGCCAGCAGCCCATCCCCTCGGGCTAGCACAGATACGCAGTATTTT
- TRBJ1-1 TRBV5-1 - CASSIGQIRMNTEAFF TGCGCCAGCAGCATAGGACAAATCCGAATGAACACTGAAGCTTTCTTT
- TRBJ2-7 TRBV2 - CASRRDGSYEQYF TGTGCCAGCAGAAGGGACGGATCCTACGAGCAGTACTTC
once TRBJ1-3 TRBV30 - CAWSVSAGDTSGNTIYF TGTGCCTGGAGTGTATCGGCAGGGGATACCTCTGGAAACACCATATATTTT
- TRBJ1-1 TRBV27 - CASRLRTELNTEAFF TGTGCCAGCCGCCTACGGACAGAGTTGAACACTGAAGCTTTCTTT
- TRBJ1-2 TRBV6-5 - CASSYLDTANYGYTF TGTGCCAGCAGTTACCTCGACACAGCTAACTATGGCTACACCTTC
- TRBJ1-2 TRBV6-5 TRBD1 CASRRKTGGLYGYTF TGTGCCAGCAGACGAAAAACAGGGGGCCTCTATGGCTACACCTTC
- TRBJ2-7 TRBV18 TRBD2 CASSPTSGATYEQYF TGTGCCAGCTCACCGACTAGCGGGGCTACCTACGAGCAGTACTTC
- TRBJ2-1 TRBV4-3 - CASSQDFFGTFTYNEQFF TGCGCCAGCAGCCAAGATTTTTTCGGAACTTTCACCTACAATGAGCAGTTCTTC
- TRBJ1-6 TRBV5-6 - CASSLTQDNYNSPLHF TGTGCCAGCAGCTTGACTCAGGACAACTATAATTCACCCCTCCACTTT
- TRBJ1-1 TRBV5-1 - CASSLGSGLDTEAFF TGCGCCAGCAGCCTAGGGTCAGGGCTCGACACTGAAGCTTTCTTT
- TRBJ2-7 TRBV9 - CASSVDPGGGYYEQYF TGTGCCAGCAGCGTAGACCCCGGGGGTGGTTATTACGAGCAGTACTTC
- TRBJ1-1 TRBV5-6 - CASSLLQGRSEAFF TGTGCCAGCAGCTTGCTTCAGGGTCGAAGTGAAGCTTTCTTT
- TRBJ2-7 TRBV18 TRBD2 CASSASGGTYEQYF TGTGCCAGCTCAGCGAGCGGGGGAACCTACGAGCAGTACTTC
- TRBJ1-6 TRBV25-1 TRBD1 CASRRPGQGNSPLHF TGTGCCAGCAGGAGACCGGGACAGGGAAATTCACCCCTCCACTTT
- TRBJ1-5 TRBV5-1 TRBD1 CASSFGPGGRQGKNQPQHF TGCGCCAGCAGCTTTGGTCCGGGGGGAAGACAGGGGAAAAATCAGCCCCAGCATTTT
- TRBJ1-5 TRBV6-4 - CASSDSSGGQPQHF TGTGCCAGCAGTGACTCGAGTGGGGGTCAGCCCCAGCATTTT
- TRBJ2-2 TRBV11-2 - CASSLQGRTGELFF TGTGCCAGCAGCTTGCAGGGACGGACCGGGGAGCTGTTTTTT
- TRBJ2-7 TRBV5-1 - CASSFRDVGYEQYF TGCGCCAGCAGCTTTAGGGACGTAGGCTACGAGCAGTACTTC
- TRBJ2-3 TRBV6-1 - CASSEGYTQYF TGTGCCAGCAGTGAAGGGTATACGCAGTATTTT
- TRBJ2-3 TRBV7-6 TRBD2 CASSRGGAGTDTQYF TGTGCCAGCAGTCGCGGGGGGGCCGGAACAGATACGCAGTATTTT
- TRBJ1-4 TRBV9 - CASSPVGQTNEKLFF TGTGCCAGCAGCCCCGTTGGACAAACTAATGAAAAACTGTTTTTT
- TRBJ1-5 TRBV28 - CASRSPNQPQHF TGTGCCAGCCGGTCGCCGAATCAGCCCCAGCATTTT
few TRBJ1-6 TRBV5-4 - CASSSKQGTNSPLHF TGTGCCAGCAGCTCAAAGCAGGGCACTAATTCACCCCTCCACTTT
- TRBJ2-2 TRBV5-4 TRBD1 CASSLRAGGANTGELFF TGTGCCAGCAGCTTGCGAGCAGGGGGCGCGAACACCGGGGAGCTGTTTTTT
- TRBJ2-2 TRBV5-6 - CASSPDTIRTGELFF TGTGCCAGCAGCCCCGACACGATTCGGACCGGGGAGCTGTTTTTT